This T cell receptor beta chain was found in a study of shared T cell receptors in the human thymus. Between the trimmed V and J ends, which lost 2 bases and 1 base, there was a span of 12 bases. Germline CDR1 is SGHRS and CDR2 is YFSETQ. This CDR3 region has 15 residues. Libraries were prepared by immunoSEQ multiplex PCR; TCRdb keeps only in-frame clonotypes and omits some of them. The top ten clones hold under 0.012% of a sample with some 700,000 clones, 75% to 90% of them seen once. The data also belong to a second study, concerning human thymus T cells. That source notes: Surgeons resected thymus tissue during corrective heart surgery. Apparent skewing of V and J gene usage characterized both thymic and blood repertoires. Related research reported highly overlapping thymic repertoires among unrelated individuals.

The receptor comes from a girl under three years old with a congenital heart defect. The chain recombines TRBV5-1 with TRBJ1-1; D gene unclear. The sequencing input was thymocytes. The CDR3 DNA sequence: TGCGCCAGCAGCTTACCCCACTACCCGAACACTGAAGCTTTCTTT. This encodes CASSLPHYPNTEAFF.